The present T cell receptor (beta chain) was sequenced within a study of cytomegalovirus exposure and HLA in healthy donors. As to this clone: Its antigen is currently unknown.

In the PCR, 60 Vbeta and 13 Jbeta primers were used. The protocol was immunoSEQ multiplex PCR, while the TCRdb copy is restricted to in-frame clones and leaves out a portion. The sample includes about 64,000 clones, 75% to 85% of them seen just once. Study-wide findings and caveats: Presence/absence comparisons presumed near-even sequencing depth among donors. Further analysis was carried out later, and it showed several of the most significant clusters appearing linked to common viral pathogens. The records held CMV serostatus as the only immune exposure information. Researchers reported in a later analysis that a missense DCLRE1C variant was tied to TCR beta V- and J-gene trimming.

The TCR sequence derives from a man aged 18 to 30 in good health and CMV-seropositive. Sequencing was done on a sample of PBMCs.

The DNA for the CDR3 is TGTGCCAGCAGTGAAATAGCCAGACTGAACTATGGCTACACCTTC. It codes for CASSEIARLNYGYTF. The chain joins TRBV6-1 to TRBJ1-2; D gene uncertain. V was shortened by 2 bases and J by 2 bases, with 12 bases between the two germline ends. The CDR3 extends over 15 amino acids. Looked up from germline, CDR1 is MNHNS and CDR2 is SASEGT.